Presented here are 15 T cell receptor beta chains from one specimen sequenced in a study of technical replicates of blood from a handful of donors. The protocol was immunoSEQ multiplex PCR, while the TCRdb copy is restricted to in-frame clones and leaves out a portion. The sample lists over 50,000 clones; approximately 83% were seen once. Specimen: PBMCs. All receptors derive from a human donor in good health. Some clones in this sample may be carry-over from other donors' samples.

This chain links TRBV18 with TRBJ2-7; TRBD1 aligns across 8 bases. Germline CDR1 and CDR2: KGHSH and LQKENI. V was pared by 8 bases and J by 3 bases, with 9 bases of the junction left unmatched. CDR3 length: 14 residues. The CDR3 spells CASKTGGGVYEQYF. Written as DNA, the CDR3 is TGTGCCAGCAAAACAGGGGGAGGCGTCTACGAGCAGTACTTC.

The rearrangement uses TRBV11-3 and TRBJ1-1; 7 bases agree with TRBD1. The CDR3 has 17 amino acids. The germline V gene encodes CDR1 SGHNT and CDR2 YENEEA. V was clipped by 1 base and J by 2 bases; unmatched bases: 10. The CDR3 spells CASSLGPRQGPNTEAFF. The CDR3 bases are TGTGCCAGCAGCTTAGGCCCCAGACAGGGACCAAACACTGAAGCTTTCTTT. Drawing the rest from reference TRBV11-3 and TRBJ1-1, the complete variable domain is EAGVVQSPRYKIIEKKQPVAFWCNPISGHNTLYWYLQNLGQGPELLIRYENEEAVDDSQLPKDRFSAERLKGVDSTLKIQPAELGDSAVYLCASSLGPRQGPNTEAFFGQGTRLTVV.

The J gene is TRBJ2-3, the V gene TRBV27; 10 nucleotides match TRBD1. Germline CDR1 and CDR2: MNHEY and SMNVEV (reference sequence). After removal of 2 bases from V and 0 bases from J, the junction contained 2 bases not matched to a gene. The CDR3 runs 16 residues. This chain's CDR3 is CASSLGTGVSTDTQYF. The CDR3 DNA reads TGTGCCAGCAGTTTAGGGACAGGGGTCAGCACAGATACGCAGTATTTT.

V usage is TRBV6-5 and J usage is TRBJ1-2, with D unresolved. The CDR3 loop spans 16 amino acids. Germline V gene data show CDR1 as MNHEY and CDR2 as SVGAGI. V lost 3 bases to trimming and J lost 4 bases, with 18 bases between them. This CDR3 is CASSYNSVREIYGYTF. The DNA for the CDR3 is TGTGCCAGCAGTTATAACAGTGTCCGGGAGATCTATGGCTACACCTTC.

The chain combines TRBV5-4 with TRBJ2-5; 8 bases are shared with TRBD2. This CDR3 region has 14 residues. Germline V lookup: CDR1 SGHNT, CDR2 YYREEE (reference sequence). The V gene end was trimmed by 4 bases and the J gene end by 3 bases; junction bases not matched to a gene: 5. The CDR3 protein is CASSPGGHEETQYF. The CDR3 DNA follows: TGTGCCAGCAGCCCGGGGGGGCACGAAGAGACCCAGTACTTC.

The V gene is TRBV29-1, the J gene TRBJ2-3; D possibly corresponds to TRBD1 (5 bases). CDR1 SQVTM and CDR2 ANQGSEA come from the germline V gene. Trimming cost V 4 bases and J 3 bases, with 8 bases left between them. The CDR3 spans 12 residues. CDR3 amino acids: CSVVRGTDTQYF. In DNA, the CDR3 is TGCAGCGTTGTAAGGGGAACAGATACGCAGTATTTT.

V usage is TRBV10-3 and J usage is TRBJ1-2; 7 nucleotides align to TRBD1. CDR1 is ENHRY and CDR2 is SYGVKD in the germline V gene. The V gene end was trimmed by 7 bases and the J gene end by 6 bases; junction bases not matched to a gene: 2. The CDR3 is 11 residues long. In DNA form, the CDR3 reads TGTGCCATCACCCAGGGGGATGGCTACACCTTC. It codes for CAITQGDGYTF.

The chain is built from TRBV7-9 and TRBJ2-5; 10 positions match TRBD2. Germline values: CDR1 SEHNR, CDR2 FQNEAQ (reference sequence). The CDR3 is 15 amino acids. The V gene end was trimmed by 3 bases and the J gene end by 5 bases; junction bases not matched to a gene: 6. CDR3 loop: CASSLGAGGLETQYF. CDR3 sequence (DNA): TGTGCCAGCAGCTTGGGAGCGGGGGGGCTTGAGACCCAGTACTTC.

The chain uses TRBV12-5 and TRBJ2-5; D gene ambiguous. Germline V lookup: CDR1 LGHNT, CDR2 FRNRAP. This CDR3 spans 13 amino acids. Deletions cut 7 bases from V and 5 bases from J, with 14 bases between. Written as DNA, the CDR3 is TGTGCTAGTGCCCTTGCGGAGAGGGAGACCCAGTACTTC. It is translated as CASALAERETQYF.

The rearrangement uses TRBV6-1 and TRBJ2-2; no firm D call. The V gene lost 5 bases and the J gene lost 2 bases, with 9 bases spanning the gap. CDR1 is MNHNS and CDR2 is SASEGT in the germline V gene. This CDR3 comprises 14 residues. CDR3 amino acids: CASSRTINTGELFF. DNA of the CDR3: TGTGCCAGCAGTCGAACAATTAACACCGGGGAGCTGTTTTTT.

The chain couples TRBV7-9 to TRBJ1-1; 8 positions agree with TRBD1. CDR1 SEHNR and CDR2 FQNEAQ come from the germline V gene (reference sequence). V shed 5 bases, J shed 1 base, and the junction held 9 bases outside the gene matches. This CDR3 comprises 16 residues. Written as DNA, the CDR3 is TGTGCCAGCAGCCCGACCCGACAGGGGTGGAACACTGAAGCTTTCTTT. Translated: CASSPTRQGWNTEAFF.

V is TRBV27 and J is TRBJ2-6; no clear D. The CDR3 is 15 residues long. The V and J ends lost 5 bases and 2 bases respectively, with 10 bases between them. CDR1 MNHEY and CDR2 SMNVEV come from the germline V gene (reference sequence). The CDR3 DNA sequence: TGTGCCAGCAGTCCCGTTCGGGCTGGGGCCAACGTCCTGACTTTC. Its translation: CASSPVRAGANVLTF.

The chain links TRBV2 to TRBJ1-5, with no clear D. The V and J ends lost 0 bases and 1 base respectively, with 7 bases between them. The germline gives CDR1 SNHLY, CDR2 FYNNEI. CDR3 length: 15 amino acids. CDR3 sequence (DNA): TGTGCCAGCAGTGAAGCAAGAGGGAGCAATCAGCCCCAGCATTTT. This gives the protein CASSEARGSNQPQHF.

The genes are TRBV7-3 and TRBJ2-6; D might be TRBD1 (5 bases). Between the trimmed V and J ends, which lost 5 bases and 0 bases, there was a span of 8 bases. Germline V lookup: CDR1 SGHTA, CDR2 FQGTGA. There are 15 residues in the CDR3. CDR3 protein: CASSHDSSGANVLTF. The CDR3 DNA sequence: TGTGCCAGCAGCCATGACAGCTCTGGGGCCAACGTCCTGACTTTC. The variable domain in full, completed from reference TRBV7-3 and TRBJ2-6, reads GAGVSQTPSNKVTEKGKYVELRCDPISGHTALYWYRQSLGQGPEFLIYFQGTGAADDSGLPNDRFFAVRPEGSVSTLKIQRTERGDSAVYLCASSHDSSGANVLTFGAGSRLTVL.

This clone was seen once. This chain uses TRBV11-1 with TRBJ2-1, with a tentative D call TRBD2 (6 bases). The V end was cut by 2 bases, the J end by 2 bases, with 10 bases between. This CDR3 contains 15 residues. Germline CDR1 SGHAT, CDR2 FQDESV (reference sequence). The CDR3 reads CASSLRTGAYNEQFF. The CDR3 nucleotides are TGTGCCAGCAGCTTAAGGACGGGGGCCTACAATGAGCAGTTCTTC.